This entry describes one TCR beta chain. This sample stems from a study of T cells in Graves' hyperthyroidism and ophthalmopathy. This CDR3 contains 20 residues. Germline loops: CDR1 SGHVS, CDR2 FNYEAQ. V was clipped by 4 bases and J by 3 bases; unmatched bases: 15. From RNA transcripts, TCR beta CDR3 regions were amplified. Primed by the HTBI set, a first-round RT-PCR was run on the TCR CDR3. Via MiXCR, TCRdb re-called the multiplex PCR reads, giving one row per CDR3 protein. This sample carries approximately 590,000 distinct CDR3 sequences, 15% to 19% of them seen once, and the ten largest clones take under 8%. Graves' hyperthyroidism showing no ophthalmopathy progression within 18 months was considered stable. Lactation, pregnancy, other autoimmune disease or uncontrolled infection led to exclusion of patients.

The sequencing input was blood. The clonotype comes from a woman in her twenties or thirties with Graves' hyperthyroidism. The chain joins TRBV7-6 to TRBJ2-2, with 12 nucleotides matching TRBD1. CDR3 sequence: CASSSEINPGQGADTGELFF. CDR3 sequence (DNA): TGTGCCAGCAGCTCAGAAATTAATCCGGGACAGGGGGCTGACACCGGGGAGCTGTTTTTT.